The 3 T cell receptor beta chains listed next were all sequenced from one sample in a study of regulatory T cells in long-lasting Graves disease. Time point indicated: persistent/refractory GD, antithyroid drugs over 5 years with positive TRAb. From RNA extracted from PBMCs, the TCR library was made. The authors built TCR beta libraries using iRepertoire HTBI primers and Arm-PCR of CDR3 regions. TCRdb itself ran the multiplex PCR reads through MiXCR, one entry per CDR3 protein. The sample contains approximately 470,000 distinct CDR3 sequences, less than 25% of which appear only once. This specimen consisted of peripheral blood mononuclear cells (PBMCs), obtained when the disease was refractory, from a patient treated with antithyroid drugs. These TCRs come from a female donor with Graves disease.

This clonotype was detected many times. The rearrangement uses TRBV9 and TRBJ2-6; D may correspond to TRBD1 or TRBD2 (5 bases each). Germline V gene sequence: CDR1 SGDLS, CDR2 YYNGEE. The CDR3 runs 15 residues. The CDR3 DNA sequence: TGTGCTTCGACAGAGGGATCTCTGGGGGCCAACGTCCTGACTTTC. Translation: CASTEGSLGANVLTF.

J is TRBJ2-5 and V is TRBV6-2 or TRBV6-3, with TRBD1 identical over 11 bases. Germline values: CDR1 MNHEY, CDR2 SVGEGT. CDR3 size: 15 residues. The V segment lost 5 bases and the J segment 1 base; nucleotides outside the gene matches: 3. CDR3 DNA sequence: TGTGCCAGCAGTGAAGGGACAGGGGGCCAAGAGACCCAGTACTTC. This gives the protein CASSEGTGGQETQYF.

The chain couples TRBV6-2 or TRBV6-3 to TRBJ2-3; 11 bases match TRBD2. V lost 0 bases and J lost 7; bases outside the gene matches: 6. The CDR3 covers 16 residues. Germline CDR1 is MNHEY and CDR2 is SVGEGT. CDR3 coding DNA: TGTGCCAGCAGTTACTCAACTAGCGGGAGCGGAAATACGCAGTATTTT. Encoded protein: CASSYSTSGSGNTQYF.